This T cell receptor (beta chain) came from a study of vaccination effects on CD4 cells after COVID-19. As for the study in general: Vaccine administered to participants consisted of two doses of either BNT162b2 or mRNA-1273. Study outcomes and limitations: Few convalescent patients, and no early post-infection timepoints, were available to the study.

As to this clone: Antigen unknown.

Isolating CD4+ T cells followed approximately 11 days of culture. Germline CDR1 and CDR2: MNHNS and SASEGT. V was shortened by 8 bases and J by 1 base, with 5 bases between the two germline ends. The CDR3 totals 11 residues. Profiling relied on immunoSEQ multiplex PCR, and the TCRdb table lists in-frame clones only, not all of them. The data show under 60,000 clones, approximately 65% seen once. The material was CD4+ T cells from PBMCs cultured without peptide, obtained before COVID-19 vaccination. The chain has TRBV6-1 and TRBJ1-1; D gene uncertain. This clonotype was obtained from a human donor who received a COVID-19 vaccine. The CDR3 coding sequence is TGTGCCAGCGTCAGGAACACTGAAGCTTTCTTT. Protein product: CASVRNTEAFF.